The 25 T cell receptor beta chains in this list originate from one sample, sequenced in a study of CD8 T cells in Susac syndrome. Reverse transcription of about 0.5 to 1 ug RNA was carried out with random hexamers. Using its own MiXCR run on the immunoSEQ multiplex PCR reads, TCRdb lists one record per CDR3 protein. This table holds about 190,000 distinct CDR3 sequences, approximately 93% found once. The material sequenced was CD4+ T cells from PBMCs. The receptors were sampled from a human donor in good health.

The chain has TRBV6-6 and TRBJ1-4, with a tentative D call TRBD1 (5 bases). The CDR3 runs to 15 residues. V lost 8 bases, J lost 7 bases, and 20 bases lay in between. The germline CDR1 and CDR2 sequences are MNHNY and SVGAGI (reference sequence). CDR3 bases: TGTGCCAGCGCAAAAGGGCAGGGTTCGAGTGAAAAACTGTTTTTT. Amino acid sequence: CASAKGQGSSEKLFF.

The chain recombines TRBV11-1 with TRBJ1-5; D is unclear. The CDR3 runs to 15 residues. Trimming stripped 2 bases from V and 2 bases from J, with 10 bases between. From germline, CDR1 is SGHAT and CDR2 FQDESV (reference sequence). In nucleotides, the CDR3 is TGTGCCAGCAGCTTAACCGGCGGACGCAATCAGCCCCAGCATTTT. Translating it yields CASSLTGGRNQPQHF.

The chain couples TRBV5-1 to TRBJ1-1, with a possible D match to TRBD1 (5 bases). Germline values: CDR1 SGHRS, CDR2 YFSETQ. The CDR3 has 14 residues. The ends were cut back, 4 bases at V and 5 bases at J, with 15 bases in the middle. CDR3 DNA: TGCGCCAGCAGCCCTCCCGGGGGGTGGACTGAAGCTTTCTTT. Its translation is CASSPPGGWTEAFF.

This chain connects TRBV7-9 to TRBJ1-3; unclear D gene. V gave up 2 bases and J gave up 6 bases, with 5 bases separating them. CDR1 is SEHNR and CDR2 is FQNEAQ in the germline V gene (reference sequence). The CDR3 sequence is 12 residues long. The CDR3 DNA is TGTGCCAGCAGCTTAACGGAAAACACCATATATTTT. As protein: CASSLTENTIYF.

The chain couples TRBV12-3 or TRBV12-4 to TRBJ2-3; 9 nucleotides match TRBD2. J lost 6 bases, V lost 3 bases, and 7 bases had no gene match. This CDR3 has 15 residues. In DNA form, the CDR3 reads TGTGCCAGCAGTTTGGGGACTAGCCAAGGGGATACGCAGTATTTT. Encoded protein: CASSLGTSQGDTQYF.

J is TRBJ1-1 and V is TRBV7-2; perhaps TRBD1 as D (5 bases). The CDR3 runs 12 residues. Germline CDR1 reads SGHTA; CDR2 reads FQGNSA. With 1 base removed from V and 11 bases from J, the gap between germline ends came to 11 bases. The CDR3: CASSLDGHGAFF. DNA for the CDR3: TGTGCCAGCAGCTTAGATGGACATGGGGCTTTCTTT.

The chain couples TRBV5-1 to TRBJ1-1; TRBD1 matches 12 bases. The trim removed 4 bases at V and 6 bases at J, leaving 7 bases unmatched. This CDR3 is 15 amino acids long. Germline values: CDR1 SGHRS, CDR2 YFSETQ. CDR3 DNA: TGCGCCAGCAGCGGATGGGACAGGGGGCAGCCTGAAGCTTTCTTT. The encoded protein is CASSGWDRGQPEAFF.

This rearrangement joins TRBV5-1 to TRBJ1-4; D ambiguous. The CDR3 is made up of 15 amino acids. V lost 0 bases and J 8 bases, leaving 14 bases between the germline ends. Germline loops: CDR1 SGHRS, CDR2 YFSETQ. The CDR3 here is CASSLDNLAAEKLFF. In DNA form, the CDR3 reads TGCGCCAGCAGCTTGGATAACCTGGCGGCAGAAAAACTGTTTTTT.

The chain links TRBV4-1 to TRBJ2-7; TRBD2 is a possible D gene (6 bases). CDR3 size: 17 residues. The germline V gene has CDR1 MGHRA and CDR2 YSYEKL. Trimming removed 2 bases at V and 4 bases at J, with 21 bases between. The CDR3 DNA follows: TGCGCCAGCAGCCAAATTAGAATTTTGGGAGGTGAATACGAGCAGTACGTC. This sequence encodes CASSQIRILGGEYEQYV.

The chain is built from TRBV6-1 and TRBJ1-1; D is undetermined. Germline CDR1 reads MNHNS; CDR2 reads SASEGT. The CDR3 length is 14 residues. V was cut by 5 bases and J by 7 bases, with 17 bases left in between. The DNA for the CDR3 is TGTGCCAGCAGTCACCCTCAAGGGCGGGATGAAGCTTTCTTT. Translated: CASSHPQGRDEAFF.

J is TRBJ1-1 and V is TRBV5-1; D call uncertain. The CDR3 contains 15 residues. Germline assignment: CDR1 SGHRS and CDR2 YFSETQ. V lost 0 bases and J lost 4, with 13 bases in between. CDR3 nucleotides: TGCGCCAGCAGCTTGGCTTCCGGGAGGCGCACTGAAGCTTTCTTT. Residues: CASSLASGRRTEAFF.

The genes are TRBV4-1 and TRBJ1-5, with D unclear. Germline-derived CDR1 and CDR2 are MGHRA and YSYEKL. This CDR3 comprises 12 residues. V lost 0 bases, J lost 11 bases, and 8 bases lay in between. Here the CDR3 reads CASSQDGRAQHF. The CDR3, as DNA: TGCGCCAGCAGCCAAGATGGAAGAGCCCAGCATTTT.

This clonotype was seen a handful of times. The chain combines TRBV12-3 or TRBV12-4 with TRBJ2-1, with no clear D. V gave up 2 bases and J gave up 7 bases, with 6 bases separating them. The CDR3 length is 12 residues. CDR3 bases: TGTGCCAGCAGTTTAATAGGAAATGAGCAGTTCTTC. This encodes CASSLIGNEQFF.

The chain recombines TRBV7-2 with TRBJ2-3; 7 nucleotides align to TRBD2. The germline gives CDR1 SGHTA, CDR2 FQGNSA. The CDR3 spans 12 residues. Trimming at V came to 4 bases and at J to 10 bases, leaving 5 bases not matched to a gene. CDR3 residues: CASSSPGLPQYF. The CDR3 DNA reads TGTGCCAGCAGCTCACCGGGACTACCGCAGTATTTT.

CDR3 sequence (DNA): TGTGCCAGCAGCCCGCAGGGGGCGATTACCACCGGGGAGCTGTTTTTT. This gives the protein CASSPQGAITTGELFF. The rearrangement links TRBV7-3 to TRBJ2-2, with 8 bases identical to TRBD1. The CDR3 has 16 residues. V was clipped by 5 bases and J by 4 bases; unmatched bases: 9. Germline CDR1 is SGHTA and CDR2 is FQGTGA.

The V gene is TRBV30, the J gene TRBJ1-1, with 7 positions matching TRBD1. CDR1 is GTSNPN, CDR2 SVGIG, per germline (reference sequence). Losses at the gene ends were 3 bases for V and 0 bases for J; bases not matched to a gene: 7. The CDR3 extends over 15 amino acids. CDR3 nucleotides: TGTGCCTGGAGCCTAAGGGGGCAGATGAACACTGAAGCTTTCTTT. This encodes CAWSLRGQMNTEAFF.

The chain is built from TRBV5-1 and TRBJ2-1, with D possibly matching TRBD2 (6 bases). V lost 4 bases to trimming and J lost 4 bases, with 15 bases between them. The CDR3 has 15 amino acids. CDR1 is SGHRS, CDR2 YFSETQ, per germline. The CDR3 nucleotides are TGCGCCAGCAGCCTCGGGGGTGAGGGTTACAATGAGCAGTTCTTC. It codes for CASSLGGEGYNEQFF.

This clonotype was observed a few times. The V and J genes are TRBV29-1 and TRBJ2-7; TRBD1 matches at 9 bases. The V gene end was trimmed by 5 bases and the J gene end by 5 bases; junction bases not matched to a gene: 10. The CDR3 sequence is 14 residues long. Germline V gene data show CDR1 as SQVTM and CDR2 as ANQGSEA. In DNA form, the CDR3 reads TGCAGCGTTAGAACAGGGGGCGCATCGGACGAGCAGTACGTC. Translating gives CSVRTGGASDEQYV.

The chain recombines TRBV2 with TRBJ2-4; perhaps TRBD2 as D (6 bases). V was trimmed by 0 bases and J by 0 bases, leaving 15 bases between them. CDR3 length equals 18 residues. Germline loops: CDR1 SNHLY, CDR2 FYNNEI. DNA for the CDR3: TGTGCCAGCAGTGAAGCGATGTCGGAGGGACTAGCCAAAAACATTCAGTACTTC. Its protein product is CASSEAMSEGLAKNIQYF.

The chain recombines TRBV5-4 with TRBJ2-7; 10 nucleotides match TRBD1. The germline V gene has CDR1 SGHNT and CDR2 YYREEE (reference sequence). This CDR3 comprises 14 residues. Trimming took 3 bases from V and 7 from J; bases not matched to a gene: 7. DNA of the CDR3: TGTGCCAGCAGCTCCGGACAGGGGGTCCTGGAGCAGTACTTC. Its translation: CASSSGQGVLEQYF.

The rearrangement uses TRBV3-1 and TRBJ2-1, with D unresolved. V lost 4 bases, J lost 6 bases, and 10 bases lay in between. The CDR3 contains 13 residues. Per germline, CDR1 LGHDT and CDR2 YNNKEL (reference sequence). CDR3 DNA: TGTGCCAGCAGCCCGAACACGCCCAATGAGCAGTTCTTC. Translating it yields CASSPNTPNEQFF.

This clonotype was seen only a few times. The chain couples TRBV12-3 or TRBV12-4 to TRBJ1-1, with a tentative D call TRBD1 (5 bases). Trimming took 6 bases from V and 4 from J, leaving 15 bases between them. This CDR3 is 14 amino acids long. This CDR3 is CASSPLRGSTEAFF. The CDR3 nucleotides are TGTGCCAGCAGCCCTTTGAGGGGTTCCACTGAAGCTTTCTTT.

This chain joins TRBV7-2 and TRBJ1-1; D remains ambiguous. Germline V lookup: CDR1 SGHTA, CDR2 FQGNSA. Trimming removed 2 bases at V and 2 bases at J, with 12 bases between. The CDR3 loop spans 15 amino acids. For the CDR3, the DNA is TGTGCCAGCAGCTTACCCCTTCGGCAAAACACTGAAGCTTTCTTT. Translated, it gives CASSLPLRQNTEAFF.

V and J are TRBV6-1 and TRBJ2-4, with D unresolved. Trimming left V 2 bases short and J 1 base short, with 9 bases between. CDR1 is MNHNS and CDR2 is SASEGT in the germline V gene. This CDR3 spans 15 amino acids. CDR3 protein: CASSEIGMAKNIQYF. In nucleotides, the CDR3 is TGTGCCAGCAGTGAAATTGGGATGGCCAAAAACATTCAGTACTTC.

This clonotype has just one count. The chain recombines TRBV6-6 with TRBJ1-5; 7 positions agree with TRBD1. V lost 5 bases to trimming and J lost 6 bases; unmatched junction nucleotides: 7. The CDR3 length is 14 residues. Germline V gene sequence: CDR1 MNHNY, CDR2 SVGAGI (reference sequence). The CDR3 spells CASSPRTGLQPQHF. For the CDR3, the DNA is TGTGCCAGCAGTCCGCGGACAGGTCTTCAGCCCCAGCATTTT.